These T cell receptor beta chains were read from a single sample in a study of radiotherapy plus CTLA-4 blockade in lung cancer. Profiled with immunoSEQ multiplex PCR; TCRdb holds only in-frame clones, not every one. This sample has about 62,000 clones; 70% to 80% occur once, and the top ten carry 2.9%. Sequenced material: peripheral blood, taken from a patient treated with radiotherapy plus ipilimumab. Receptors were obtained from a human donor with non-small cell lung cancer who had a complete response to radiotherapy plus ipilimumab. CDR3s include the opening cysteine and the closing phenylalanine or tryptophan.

CASSQQSMRFYGYTF,TRBV5-6,15
CASNRGGAYGYTF,TRBV5-6,13
CASSLGGSNTGELFF,TRBV7-2,15
CASSHRTSGVKETQYF,TRBV13,16
CASSPPHRPVPGDTNEQFF,TRBV28,19
CASSVRETQYF,TRBV2,11
CASSYGGSGANVLTF,TRBV7-2,15
CASSQPRGSGYEQYF,TRBV6-6,15
CAARGAVGETQYF,TRBV27,13
CASSFIRTRFGYEQYF,TRBV28,16
CASSLRGGTEAFF,TRBV7-9,13
CASSLVGAGDYEQYF,TRBV7-3,15
CASSDTGLSWPEQYF,TRBV6-6,15
CASSKTGGLTEAFF,TRBV6-1,14
CASSRRFRTATGELFF,TRBV7-2,16
CASSPGVRGATGANVLTF,TRBV5-8,18
CASRDGTSGAHEQYF,TRBV6-6,15
CASSRDSTEAFF,TRBV7-9,12
CSVNLVSGGRWYNEQFF,TRBV29-1,17
CASSLAGLAYNEQFF,TRBV13,15
CASSLPSNQPQHF,TRBV28,13
CASSLYPGTEAFF,TRBV28,13
CASSLNRGTYEQYF,TRBV11-2,14
CAISEHQDTIYF,TRBV10-3,12
CASSYYGGDNTGELFF,TRBV6-5,16
CASSGRGLGTEAFF,TRBV5-4,14
CASSEAGTGGRGEQFF,TRBV6-1,16
CASSTPLTGANVLTF,TRBV19,15
CASSYRSEREQYF,TRBV6-5,13
CASSPGMQGASYEQYF,TRBV5-6,16